This TCR beta chain was documented in a study of cytomegalovirus exposure and HLA in healthy donors. Sequencing used immunoSEQ multiplex PCR; TCRdb keeps in-frame clones, though not all of them. The data hold about 140,000 clones, with 85% to 90% observed a single time. CDR1 is LNHDA, CDR2 SQIVND, per germline (reference sequence). J gave up 2 bases and V 5 bases, and 6 bases lay outside the gene matches. CDR3 length: 15 amino acids. The receptor comes from a man between 18 and 29 years old in good health and CMV-seronegative. Material: PBMCs. This chain joins TRBV19 and TRBJ1-5; TRBD1 aligns across 7 bases. Written as DNA, the CDR3 is TGTGCCAGTAGTTACGACAGGGCGGGCAATCAGCCCCAGCATTTT. Translating gives CASSYDRAGNQPQHF. Using reference TRBV19 and TRBJ1-5 for the parts outside the CDR3, the full variable domain is DGGITQSPKYLFRKEGQNVTLSCEQNLNHDAMYWYRQDPGQGLRLIYYSQIVNDFQKGDIAEGYSVSREKKESFPLTVTSAQKNPTAFYLCASSYDRAGNQPQHFGDGTRLSIL.